Each of the 19 T cell receptor beta chains below was sequenced from the same sample in a study of OX40 agonist ivuxolimab in advanced cancers. Libraries were prepared by immunoSEQ multiplex PCR; TCRdb keeps only in-frame clonotypes and omits some of them. The sample holds about 12,000 clones; about 83% are singletons and the top ten take over 45%. Source: CD4+ or CD8+ T cells sorted from blood, taken in a trial of the OX40 agonist ivuxolimab. The receptors originated from an adult with an advanced solid tumor such as melanoma, head and neck, liver or kidney cancer.

Sample share makes this clone medium-sized (0.01 to 0.1%). The V gene is TRBV6-1, the J gene TRBJ2-1, with a weak D call TRBD2 (6 bases). V lost 6 bases and J 5 bases, leaving 11 bases between the germline ends. Germline V CDR1 and CDR2: MNHNS, SASEGT. The CDR3 spans 13 residues. The CDR3 here is CASRADYHNEQFF. In DNA form, the CDR3 reads TGTGCCAGCAGGGCGGACTATCACAATGAGCAGTTCTTC.

This sequence joins TRBV29-1 and TRBJ2-7; D is perhaps TRBD2 (7 bases). V was clipped by 2 bases and J by 7 bases, with 15 bases between them. CDR1 is SQVTM and CDR2 is ANQGSEA in the germline V gene. The CDR3 contains 13 residues. The CDR3 nucleotides are TGCAGCGTTGAATGGGGGGGCGCGGGAGAGCAGTACTTC. This translates into CSVEWGGAGEQYF.

The gene calls are TRBV7-8 and TRBJ2-7; TRBD2 is a possible D gene (6 bases). Germline V gene lookup returns CDR1 SGHVS and CDR2 FQNEAQ. The V gene lost 5 bases and the J gene lost 5 bases, with 16 bases spanning the gap. This CDR3 region has 14 residues. In nucleotides, the CDR3 is TGTGCCAGCAGCCCGACGCGGGGTAGGGACGAGCAGTACTTC. Its translation is CASSPTRGRDEQYF.

J is TRBJ2-1 and V is TRBV7-2, with a weak D call TRBD1 (6 bases). This CDR3 region has 13 residues. Trimming shortened V by 6 bases and J by 5 bases, and 11 bases separated the two germline ends. Germline CDR1 SGHTA, CDR2 FQGNSA. CDR3 sequence: CASSRWTDNEQFF. The CDR3 coding sequence is TGTGCCAGCAGTCGTTGGACAGACAATGAGCAGTTCTTC.

The V call is TRBV2, the J call TRBJ1-3; no reliable D call. The CDR3 is 16 amino acids. Germline values: CDR1 SNHLY, CDR2 FYNNEI. V lost 2 bases to trimming and J lost 1 base, with 12 bases between them. The CDR3 DNA follows: TGTGCCAGCAGTGAATCTCACAGCTATTCTGGAAACACCATATATTTT. As protein: CASSESHSYSGNTIYF.

The chain employs TRBV21-1 and TRBJ2-5; the table calls TRBD1, which could not be checked here. TRBV21-1 is labeled a pseudogene. This CDR3 spans 14 amino acids. CDR3 DNA sequence: TGTGCCAGCAGCAGCCCGACAGGGGTAGAGACCCAGTACTTC. It specifies CASSSPTGVETQYF.

The chain uses TRBV10-2 and TRBJ2-7; TRBD2 matches 10 bases. Per germline, CDR1 WSHSY and CDR2 SAAADI. This CDR3 comprises 16 residues. V was pared by 1 base and J by 5 bases, with 8 bases of the junction left unmatched. Here the CDR3 reads CASSEWEREGLNEQYF. The CDR3 nucleotides read TGCGCCAGCAGTGAGTGGGAGCGGGAGGGCCTAAACGAGCAGTACTTC.

This chain uses TRBV19 with TRBJ2-1; weak D call: TRBD2 (6 bases). The V end lost 1 base, the J end lost 5 bases, and 9 bases lay between the germline ends. CDR1 and CDR2 (germline): LNHDA, SQIVND (reference sequence). The length of the CDR3 is 14 residues. CDR3 coding DNA: TGTGCCAGTAGTATAGGGACTACTGACAATGAGCAGTTCTTC. Its protein is CASSIGTTDNEQFF.

The chain combines TRBV7-9 with TRBJ2-5; D call uncertain. This CDR3 is built from 12 residues. Germline CDR1 SEHNR, CDR2 FQNEAQ (reference sequence). V was clipped by 3 bases and J by 4 bases, with 6 bases between them. For the CDR3, the DNA is TGTGCCAGCAGCTTGACCTTAGAGACCCAGTACTTC. The encoded protein is CASSLTLETQYF.

The chain couples TRBV28 to TRBJ2-3; 8 bases align to TRBD2. Looked up from germline, CDR1 is MDHEN and CDR2 is SYDVKM. CDR3 length equals 14 residues. V lost 5 bases to trimming and J lost 8 bases; unmatched junction nucleotides: 9. DNA of the CDR3: TGTGCCAGCAGTAACCCGGGACTAGAAGGTACGCAGTATTTT. Translating it yields CASSNPGLEGTQYF. The entire variable domain, with the rest obtained from reference TRBV28 and TRBJ2-3, is as follows: DVKVTQSSRYLVKRTGEKVFLECVQDMDHENMFWYRQDPGLGLRLIYFSYDVKMKEKGDIPEGYSVSREKKERFSLILESASTNQTSMYLCASSNPGLEGTQYFGPGTRLTVL.

The chain uses TRBV27 and TRBJ2-7; TRBD2 aligns across 8 bases. The V and J ends lost 11 bases and 2 bases, in that order; junction bases with no gene match: 8. Looked up from germline, CDR1 is MNHEY and CDR2 is SMNVEV (reference sequence). The CDR3 contains 13 residues. The CDR3 DNA reads TGTGCCTCGGGACGGGGGGGAACCTACGAGCAGTACTTC. It specifies CASGRGGTYEQYF.

The chain uses TRBV2 and TRBJ1-2; perhaps TRBD1 as D (5 bases). The V end was cut by 10 bases, the J end by 4 bases, with 19 bases between. Germline lookup yields CDR1 SNHLY and CDR2 FYNNEI. The CDR3 loop spans 14 amino acids. As DNA, the CDR3 is TGTGCCACCCCTCGGCAGGGTCCTGGCTATGGCTACACCTTC. Translating gives CATPRQGPGYGYTF.

The chain has TRBV28 and TRBJ2-7; TRBD2 aligns across 8 bases. Per germline, CDR1 MDHEN and CDR2 SYDVKM. The CDR3 totals 14 residues. Germline trimming cut 5 bases from V and 5 bases from J; bases unmatched to any gene: 8. The CDR3 DNA reads TGTGCCAGCAGTCTCGGGACTAGGATTGACGAGCAGTACTTC. Translation gives CASSLGTRIDEQYF.

The CDR3 sequence: CASREWQGDQPQHF. CDR3 in DNA: TGTGCCAGTAGGGAATGGCAGGGGGATCAGCCCCAGCATTTT. The V gene is TRBV19, the J gene TRBJ1-5, with 7 bases aligning to TRBD1. This CDR3 comprises 14 residues. J was trimmed by 5 bases and V by 6 bases; bases with no gene match: 7. Germline-derived CDR1 and CDR2 are LNHDA and SQIVND (reference sequence). The full variable domain, in which reference TRBV19 and TRBJ1-5 provide the parts outside the CDR3, is DGGITQSPKYLFRKEGQNVTLSCEQNLNHDAMYWYRQDPGQGLRLIYYSQIVNDFQKGDIAEGYSVSREKKESFPLTVTSAQKNPTAFYLCASREWQGDQPQHFGDGTRLSIL.

The J gene is TRBJ1-1, the V gene TRBV19, with D maybe TRBD1 (5 bases). V was clipped by 7 bases and J by 3 bases, with 15 bases between them. Germline values: CDR1 LNHDA, CDR2 SQIVND (reference sequence). The CDR3 contains 14 residues. DNA for the CDR3: TGTGCCAGTAATTGGGGGACCTCCCACACTGAAGCTTTCTTT. This translates into CASNWGTSHTEAFF.

V usage is TRBV6-5 and J usage is TRBJ2-3; 7 bases align to TRBD1. This CDR3 has 16 residues. Germline V gene lookup returns CDR1 MNHEY and CDR2 SVGAGI. V dropped 0 bases and J dropped 3; count of bases not matched to a gene: 6. CDR3 nucleotides: TGTGCCAGCAGTTACTCTACAGGGGAGAGGACAGATACGCAGTATTTT. It is translated as CASSYSTGERTDTQYF.

The chain uses TRBV15 and TRBJ2-1; 10 nucleotides align to TRBD1. The germline V gene encodes CDR1 LNHNV and CDR2 YYDKDF (reference sequence). The CDR3 contains 15 residues. The V segment lost 7 bases and the J segment 3 bases; nucleotides outside the gene matches: 6. CDR3 in DNA: TGTGCCACCACCAGCCGGGACAGGGGCTACAATGAGCAGTTCTTC. Amino acids: CATTSRDRGYNEQFF.

The chain combines TRBV27 with TRBJ2-1, with 13 positions matching TRBD2. The trim removed 5 bases at V and 15 bases at J, leaving 13 bases unmatched. Germline values: CDR1 MNHEY, CDR2 SMNVEV (reference sequence). This CDR3 region has 15 residues. This CDR3 is CASSATSGRVFPMFF. The CDR3 nucleotides read TGTGCCAGCAGTGCTACTAGCGGGAGGGTTTTCCCCATGTTCTTC.

This clone was counted once. The gene calls are TRBV19 and TRBJ1-5; 8 bases line up with TRBD1. The CDR3 covers 15 residues. Germline CDR1 is LNHDA and CDR2 is SQIVND (reference sequence). V dropped 4 bases and J dropped 4; count of bases not matched to a gene: 6. CDR3 DNA: TGTGCCAGTAGTACCACAGGGGGTGGGAATCAGCCCCAGCATTTT. Protein: CASSTTGGGNQPQHF.